This entry features one T cell receptor beta chain sequence. Germline V gives CDR1 SGHTA, CDR2 FQGNSA. With 5 bases removed from V and 3 bases from J, the gap between germline ends came to 14 bases. The CDR3 is made up of 15 amino acids. Per the authors' pipeline: Reference gene primer amplification gave nucleated cell count estimates. Here immunoSEQ multiplex PCR was the method, and the copy in TCRdb shows in-frame clones only, minus some. The DNA was the basis for D and trimming; V, J and clone size are from that table. The table has roughly 220,000 clones, around four fifths seen once. The data stem from a study of blood T cell repertoires in COVID-19. About the study: Whether acute or convalescent, the COVID-19 samples came from the United States, Italy and Spain. Sources were T cells, B-cell-depleted T cells, or PBMCs; the material itself was cDNA or gDNA.

The V gene is TRBV7-2, the J gene TRBJ2-4; TRBD2 might be the D (5 bases). The sequence derives from a woman aged 55-70 years who had recovered from COVID-19. The sequencing input was peripheral blood. This chain's CDR3 is CASSQQVRGKNIQYF. The CDR3 nucleotides read TGTGCCAGCAGCCAACAAGTTCGGGGCAAAAACATTCAGTACTTC.